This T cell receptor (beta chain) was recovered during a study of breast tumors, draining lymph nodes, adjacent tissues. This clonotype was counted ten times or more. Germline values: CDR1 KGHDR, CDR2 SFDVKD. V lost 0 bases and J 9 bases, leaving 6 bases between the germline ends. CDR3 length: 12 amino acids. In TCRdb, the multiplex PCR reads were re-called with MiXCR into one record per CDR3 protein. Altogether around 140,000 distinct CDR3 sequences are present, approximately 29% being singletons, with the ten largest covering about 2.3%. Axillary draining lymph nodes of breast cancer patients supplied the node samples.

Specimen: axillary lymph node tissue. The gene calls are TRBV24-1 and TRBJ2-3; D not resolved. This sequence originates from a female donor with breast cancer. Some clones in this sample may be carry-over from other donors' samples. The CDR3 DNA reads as TGTGCCACCAGTGATTTGCCGGGCACGCAGTATTTT. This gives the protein CATSDLPGTQYF.